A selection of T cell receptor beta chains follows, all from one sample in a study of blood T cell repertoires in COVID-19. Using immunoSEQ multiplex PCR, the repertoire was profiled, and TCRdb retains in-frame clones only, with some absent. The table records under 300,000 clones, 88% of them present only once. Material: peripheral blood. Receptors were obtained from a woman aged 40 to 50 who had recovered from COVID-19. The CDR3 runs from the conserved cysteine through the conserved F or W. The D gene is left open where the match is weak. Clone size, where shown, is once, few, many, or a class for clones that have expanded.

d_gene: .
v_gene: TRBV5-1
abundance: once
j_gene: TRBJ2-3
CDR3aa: CASSPRGPGTDTQYF
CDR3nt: TGCGCCAGCAGCCCGCGGGGCCCCGGCACAGATACGCAGTATTTT

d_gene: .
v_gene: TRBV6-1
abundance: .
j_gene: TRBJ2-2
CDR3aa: CASSELWNTGELFF
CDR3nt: TGTGCCAGCAGTGAACTGTGGAACACCGGGGAGCTGTTTTTT

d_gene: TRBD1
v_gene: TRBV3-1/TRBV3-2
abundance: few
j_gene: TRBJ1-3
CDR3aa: CASSPDREGNTIYF
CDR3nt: TGTGCCAGCAGCCCGGACAGGGAAGGAAACACCATATATTTT

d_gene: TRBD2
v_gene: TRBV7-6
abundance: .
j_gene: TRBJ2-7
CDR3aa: CASSPGLAGGTYEQYF
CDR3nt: TGTGCCAGCAGTCCTGGACTAGCGGGAGGTACCTACGAGCAGTACTTC

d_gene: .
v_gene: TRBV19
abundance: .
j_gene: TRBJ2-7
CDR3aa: CASSTRENNYEQYF
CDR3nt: TGTGCCAGTAGTACCCGGGAAAACAACTACGAGCAGTACTTC

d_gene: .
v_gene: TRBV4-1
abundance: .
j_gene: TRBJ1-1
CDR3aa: CASSQGDWDTEAFF
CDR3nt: TGCGCCAGCAGCCAAGGGGACTGGGACACTGAAGCTTTCTTT

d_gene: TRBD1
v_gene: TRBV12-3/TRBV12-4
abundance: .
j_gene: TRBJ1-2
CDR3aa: CASSWDREGGYTF
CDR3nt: TGTGCCAGCAGCTGGGACAGGGAAGGCGGCTACACCTTC

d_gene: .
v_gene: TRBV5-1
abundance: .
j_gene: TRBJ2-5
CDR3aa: CASNSAGYQETQYF
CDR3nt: TGCGCCAGCAATTCCGCGGGGTACCAAGAGACCCAGTACTTC

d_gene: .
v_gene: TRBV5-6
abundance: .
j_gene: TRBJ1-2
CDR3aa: CASFQGNYGYTF
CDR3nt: TGTGCCAGCTTCCAGGGGAACTATGGCTACACCTTC

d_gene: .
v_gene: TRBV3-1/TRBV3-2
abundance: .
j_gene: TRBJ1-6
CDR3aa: CASSQGSTYNSPLHF
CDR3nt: TGTGCCAGCAGCCAAGGTAGCACCTATAATTCACCCCTCCACTTT

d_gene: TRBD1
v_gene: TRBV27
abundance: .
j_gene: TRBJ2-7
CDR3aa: CASSSGTGGNEQYF
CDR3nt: TGTGCCAGCAGTTCCGGGACAGGGGGCAACGAGCAGTACTTC

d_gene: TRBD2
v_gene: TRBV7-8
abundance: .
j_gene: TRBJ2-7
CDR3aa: CASSLIDVGLGVEQYF
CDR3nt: TGTGCCAGCAGCTTAATTGACGTTGGACTAGGGGTCGAGCAGTACTTC

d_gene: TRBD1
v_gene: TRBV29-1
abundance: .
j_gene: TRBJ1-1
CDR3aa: CSVWDRGKNTEAFF
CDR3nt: TGCAGCGTCTGGGACAGGGGGAAAAACACTGAAGCTTTCTTT

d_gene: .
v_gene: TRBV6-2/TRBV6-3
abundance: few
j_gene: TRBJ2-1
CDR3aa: CASSYDSSYNEQFF
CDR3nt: TGTGCCAGCAGTTATGACAGCTCCTACAATGAGCAGTTCTTC

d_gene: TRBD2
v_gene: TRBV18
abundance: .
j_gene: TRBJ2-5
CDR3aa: CASSIRLAARETQYF
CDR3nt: TGTGCCAGCTCAATACGACTAGCGGCCCGGGAGACCCAGTACTTC

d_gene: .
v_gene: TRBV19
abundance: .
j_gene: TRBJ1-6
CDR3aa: CASSYRSSYNSPLHF
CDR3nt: TGTGCCAGCTCCTACAGGAGCTCCTATAATTCACCCCTCCACTTT

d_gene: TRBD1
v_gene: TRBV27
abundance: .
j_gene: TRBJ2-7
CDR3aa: CASSPRDRAYEQYF
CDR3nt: TGTGCCAGCAGTCCGAGGGACAGGGCCTACGAGCAGTACTTC

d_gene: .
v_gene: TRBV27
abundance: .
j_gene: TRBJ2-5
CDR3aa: CASSLSWAIQETQYF
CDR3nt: TGTGCCAGCAGTTTATCGTGGGCAATCCAAGAGACCCAGTACTTC

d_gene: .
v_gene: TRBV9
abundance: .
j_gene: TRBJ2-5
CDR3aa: CASSVGGSRSGETQYF
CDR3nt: TGTGCCAGCAGCGTAGGAGGGAGCCGCAGTGGGGAGACCCAGTACTTC

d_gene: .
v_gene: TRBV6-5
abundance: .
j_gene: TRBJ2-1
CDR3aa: CASGYFRGRGINEQFF
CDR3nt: TGTGCCAGCGGCTACTTCAGGGGTCGCGGAATCAATGAGCAGTTCTTC

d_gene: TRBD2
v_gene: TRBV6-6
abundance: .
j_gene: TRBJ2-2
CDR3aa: CASSPSVGTSGLFGELFF
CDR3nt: TGTGCCAGCAGTCCCTCGGTAGGGACTAGCGGGTTATTCGGGGAGCTGTTTTTT

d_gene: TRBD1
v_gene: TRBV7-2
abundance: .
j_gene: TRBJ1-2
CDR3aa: CASGSGGGVGYGYTF
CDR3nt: TGTGCCAGCGGATCAGGGGGTGGGGTGGGCTATGGCTACACCTTC

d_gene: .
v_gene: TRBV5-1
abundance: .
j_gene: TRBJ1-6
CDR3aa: CASSVQGVNNSPLHF
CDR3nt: TGCGCCAGCAGCGTACAGGGAGTTAACAATTCACCCCTCCACTTT

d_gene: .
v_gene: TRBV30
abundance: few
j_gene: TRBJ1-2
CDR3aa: CAWSDGLYGYTF
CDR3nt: TGTGCCTGGAGTGATGGGCTCTATGGCTACACCTTC

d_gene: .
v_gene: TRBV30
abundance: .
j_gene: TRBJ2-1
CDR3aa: CAWSAAGDNEQFF
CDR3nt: TGTGCCTGGAGTGCCGCAGGGGACAATGAGCAGTTCTTC

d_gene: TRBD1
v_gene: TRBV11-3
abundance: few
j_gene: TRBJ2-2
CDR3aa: CASSSGQGNTGELFF
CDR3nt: TGTGCCAGCAGCTCGGGACAGGGGAACACCGGGGAGCTGTTTTTT

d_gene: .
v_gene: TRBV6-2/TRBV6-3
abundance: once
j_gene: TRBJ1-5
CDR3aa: CASSPAGGRFNQPQHF
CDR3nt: TGTGCCAGCAGCCCCGCCGGGGGGCGATTCAATCAGCCCCAGCATTTT

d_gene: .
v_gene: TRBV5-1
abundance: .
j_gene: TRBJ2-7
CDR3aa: CASSPRQTSYEQYF
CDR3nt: TGCGCCAGCAGTCCCAGACAGACTAGCTACGAGCAGTACTTC

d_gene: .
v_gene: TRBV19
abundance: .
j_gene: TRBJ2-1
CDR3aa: CASSIRTAHNEQFF
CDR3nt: TGTGCCAGTAGTATTAGGACAGCGCACAATGAGCAGTTCTTC

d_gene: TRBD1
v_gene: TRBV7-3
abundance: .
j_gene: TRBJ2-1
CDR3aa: CASSEGASGNEQFF
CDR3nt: TGTGCCAGCAGCGAGGGGGCGTCTGGGAATGAGCAGTTCTTC

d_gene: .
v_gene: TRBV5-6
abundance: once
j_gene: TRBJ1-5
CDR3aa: CASSSTGYPQHF
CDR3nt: TGTGCCAGCAGCTCGACGGGTTATCCCCAGCATTTT

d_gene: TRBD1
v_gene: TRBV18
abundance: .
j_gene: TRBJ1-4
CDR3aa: CASSSGQPEKLFF
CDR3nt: TGTGCCAGCTCATCGGGACAGCCTGAAAAACTGTTTTTT

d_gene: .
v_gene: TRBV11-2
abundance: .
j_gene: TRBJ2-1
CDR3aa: CATTTVTYNEQFF
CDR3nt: TGTGCCACTACGACAGTAACCTACAATGAGCAGTTCTTC

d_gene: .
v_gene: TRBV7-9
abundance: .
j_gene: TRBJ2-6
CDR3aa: CASTLRSAGANVLTF
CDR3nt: TGTGCCAGCACGTTGAGGAGTGCTGGGGCCAACGTCCTGACTTTC

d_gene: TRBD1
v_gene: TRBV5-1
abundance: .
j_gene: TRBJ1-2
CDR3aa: CASSLGRTGARSYGYTF
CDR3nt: TGCGCCAGCAGCTTGGGGCGGACAGGGGCGCGCAGCTATGGCTACACCTTC

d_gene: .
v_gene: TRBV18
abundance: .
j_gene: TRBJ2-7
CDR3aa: CASSPTRTASGTEQYF
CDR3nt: TGTGCCAGCTCACCAACTCGGACAGCAAGTGGCACCGAGCAGTACTTC